This T cell receptor beta chain was sequenced for a study of cytomegalovirus exposure and HLA in healthy donors (dated by TCRdb to about 2017). In terms of the full investigation: According to an earlier analysis of 450 to 650 of the donors, some 170 million T cells yielded 100 million or so unique TCR beta sequences and 250 to 350 Gb of sequence data. The genetic ancestry cluster associated with self-reported Caucasian donors included about 84% of the approximately 430 genotyped donors. To study patterns of TCR occurrence, a later analysis re-analyzed previously published TCR beta repertoires from several hundred donors and added high-resolution HLA genotyping. Typing coverage differed by locus: A, B, C, DRB1 and DQB1 were typed in about 629-630 donors, DQA1 in about 500, DPA1 in some 610, and DPB1 in just under 480. In addition to the first cohort of 666 subjects, a separate validation cohort of 120 different subjects was used. HLA typing covered class I and class II loci at four-digit resolution. Every discovery cohort repertoire had been produced on one sequencing platform. The study was designed to test whether signatures of past pathogen exposure could be identified by cataloging public T cell receptors. High-throughput TCR immunosequencing, statistical association of individual TCRs with disease status, and machine learning were combined to predict cytomegalovirus infection status. The T cell repertoires of 666 subjects were profiled by immunosequencing and related to cytomegalovirus serostatus. A later genetic analysis used genome-wide SNP genotypes for about three fifths of the roughly 700 donors, treating that subset as a discovery cohort. Donor age, sex, ethnicity and CMV serostatus were collected together with the repertoire data. In the later analysis, no new phenotypic data were used to find candidate immune exposures; instead, reliance was placed on TCR beta sequences and their occurrence across donors. To decide whether each TCR beta V gene segment behaved as functional or pseudogenic, an earlier analysis of some 600 of the donors relied on high-throughput TCR beta sequencing. A handful of DR-DQ haplotypes were handled as single units for association and clustering because linkage in the cohort was strong. Approximately 300 gigabases of sequencing data and about 92 million unique TCR sequences made up an early release that covered roughly 670 HLA-typed donors. Across around 400 genotyped donors of the cohort, an average of about 240,000 unique TCR beta nucleotide sequences per donor were sequenced, and 15% to 20% of those sequences were non-productive. General findings and caveats noted by the study authors: A later analysis reported that several top co-occurrence clusters appeared linked to parvovirus B19, influenza, CMV and Epstein-Barr virus. Strong co-occurrence of HLA alleles, especially DR and DQ, made assigning TCR associations to individual alleles difficult. In a later analysis, HLA-associated TCR beta chains were found to be more clonally expanded and to have lower generation probabilities than equally common non-associated chains. At a false discovery rate of 0.05, a later analysis linked roughly 17,000 TCR beta sequences to specific HLA alleles. Because HLA typing was unavailable for some donors at each locus, only the typed subset was used in association tests. In a later genetic analysis, fewer N-insertions in productive TCRs were reported among donors in an Asian-associated ancestry cluster than the approximately 630-donor mean. In both the original and validation cohorts, the classifier was reported to diagnose cytomegalovirus status with high specificity and sensitivity. A total of about 180 TCR beta chains were listed by the study as associated with cytomegalovirus. While some public TCRs were present in many individuals, most TCR sequences turned up only very rarely across donors. In an earlier analysis of about 600 of the donors, most TCR beta V segments appeared in productive rearrangements about 87% or about 30% of the time, broadly matching IMGT annotations. Most CMV-associated TCR beta chains appeared to be HLA-restricted in a later analysis, and the HLA associations seemed to be driven largely by CMV exposure. According to the authors, the approach could potentially be generalized to other disease states and immunological phenotypes. This cohort had only TCR beta chains sequenced, and the lack of alpha or paired-chain data limited which features could be detected. A further reported finding was that TCR beta sequences accurately predicted the HLA-A and HLA-B alleles for most subjects in the first cohort. Approximately 16 rarely observed V segments, including chromosome 9 orphons, were excluded from the earlier analysis of some 590 of the donors because counts were too low. In vitro tests confirmed that a few of the cytomegalovirus-associated TCR beta chains recognize cytomegalovirus antigens. CMV serostatus was the only immune exposure information available for the cohort. Some IMGT-functional V segments, including TRBV6-2 and TRBV6-3, could not be distinguished by the 87-base-pair reads and were therefore excluded. The presence/absence analyses assumed that sequencing depth was roughly uniform across donors, and that assumption may not be true. A cluster of highly shared sequence variants was judged likely to be a technical artifact of the sequencing pipeline. Linkage disequilibrium might explain the correlated functional status among segregating V segments, but an unknown experimental factor could not be excluded. According to a later analysis, TCR association rates differed among HLA loci, with DRB1 alleles showing the most associated TCRs and HLA-C alleles showing the fewest. An association between a missense DCLRE1C variant and V-gene and J-gene trimming of TCR beta chains was found in a later genetic analysis and replicated in an independent cohort.

The cohort consisted of some 670 healthy bone marrow donors. At the time of sampling, every cohort member was nominally healthy, though immune exposures that went unrecorded were likely present. The donor tested CMV seropositive, placing the donor among the 290 or so seropositive members of the cohort. Each donor provided a peripheral blood sample, and peripheral blood mononuclear cells were used for TCR beta sequencing. Genomic DNA extraction from the blood cell samples was performed with the Qiagen DNeasy Blood Extraction Kit. Libraries were constructed by the immunoSEQ multiplex PCR assay. The multiplex PCR relied on a mix of 60 forward primers for TCR Vbeta segments and 13 reverse primers for TCR Jbeta segments. The CDR3 region of rearranged TCR beta genes was amplified from genomic DNA with a multiplex PCR assay. The Illumina HiSeq System was used to sequence the amplified TCR beta libraries as 87-base-pair reads. Regarding the original processing steps: A later analysis tallied roughly 78 million unique TCR beta chains across the 660 or so repertoires, and approximately 11 million of those chains were shared by two or more donors. Raw reads were error-corrected and collapsed into unique sequences by a nearest-neighbor algorithm in which closely related sequences were merged to remove PCR and sequencing errors. V, D and J gene segments were assigned by aligning CDR3 sequences to IMGT reference sequences. Each retained sequence needed at least a six-nucleotide match to both a V gene segment and a J gene segment. A rearrangement counted as productive if the CDR3 had no stop codons and remained in frame with V and J, and every other rearrangement counted as non-productive. CDR3 was defined according to IMGT convention as the region running from the second conserved V-encoded cysteine to the conserved J-encoded phenylalanine. The earlier analysis of fewer than 700 of the donors excluded sequences that lacked an unambiguous match to a single V gene segment. In an earlier analysis of roughly 600 of the donors, a V segment was called functional when productive rearrangements were above 56.7%, and segregating when the standard deviation between donors exceeded 5%. A statistical classification framework was developed to diagnose cytomegalovirus status using the catalog of TCR beta chain sequences. A later analysis assigned V and J genes by comparing TCR nucleotide sequences with IMGT/GENE-DB human TR gene sequences. A later analysis assigned CDR3 sequences and most-parsimonious VDJ recombination scenarios with the TCRdist pipeline. In a later analysis, every TCR beta chain was defined by the combination of its CDR3 amino acid sequence and its V-gene family, and reads without a unique V-gene family were dropped. A later analysis removed 592 highly shared, low-generation-probability nucleotide sequences to deal with suspected cross-contamination and a sequencing artifact. In a later analysis, a clonal expansion index for each public chain was calculated from normalized within-repertoire ranks of inferred template counts. Generation probabilities in a later analysis came from a VDJ recombination model fitted to out-of-frame rearrangements, and those results were checked against IGoR. In a later analysis, TCR-TCR, TCR-HLA and TCR-CMV co-occurrence was scored with hypergeometric tests, and a repertoire-size bias correction was applied to TCR pairs. False discovery rates were estimated in a later analysis by permuting HLA or CMV assignments 20 times. A later analysis grouped co-occurring TCRs with DBSCAN, adding TCRdist sequence similarity when clustering within HLA-allele-positive subsets. Repertoires with fewer than 30,000 or more than 120,000 public chains were left out of co-occurrence clustering, as were a few repertoires with anomalous nucleotide sharing. Here the immuneACCESS table is served through TCRdb, limited to in-frame sequences with V and J called. Missing clones are a known gap in these copies; in checked studies unresolved V genes cover under half, and the rest lacks a known reason. The V and J calls and the clone size are those of that table, but D and trimming were determined from the DNA. Counted in this sample were 150,000 to 200,000 clones; more than 70% of them appeared once. The ten top clones hold 1.2% to 1.5% of the sample.

This clone was seen a single time. There is no known antigen for this receptor. The input lacks base qualities; no much larger clone sits a single base away. Trimming takes 0 bases from V and 1 base from J, and the germline ends sit 10 bases apart. The germline V gene (reference sequence) sets CDR1 to MNHEY and CDR2 to SMNVEV. The CDR3 starts with the cysteine, ends with the phenylalanine, and has 16 residues. The read is trimmed to its CDR3 DNA, 48 bases read in frame from base 1. The V gene is TRBV27 and the J gene is TRBJ2-1; the D gene is perhaps TRBD1, on 5 matching bases. Source material: PBMCs. This clonotype originated in a girl aged 5 to 17 in good health and CMV-seropositive. The CDR3 sequence is CASSLSSRASYNEQFF. The DNA sequence follows: TGTGCCAGCAGTTTATCGTCCAGGGCATCCTACAATGAGCAGTTCTTC.